A single sample is the source of the 30 T cell receptor beta chains below, sequenced in a study of T-cell memory formation after mild COVID-19. TCRdb re-derived calls from the 5' RACE reads in MiXCR, one entry per CDR3 protein. The sample lists 500,000 to 600,000 distinct CDR3 sequences, more than 15% occurring once. The material sequenced was PBMCs or a T cell subset sorted from them (not recorded which). The receptor set was obtained from an adult woman who had mild COVID-19 (a few samples of this study predate the infection). Cell type and time point are not known.

V gene TRBV2 combines with J gene TRBJ2-7; unclear D gene. The germline CDR1 and CDR2 sequences are SNHLY and FYNNEI. The CDR3 loop spans 12 amino acids. V lost 6 bases to trimming and J lost 6 bases, with 12 bases between them. CDR3 DNA: TGTGCCAGCAGATTACAGAATGCCGAGCAGTACTTC. It specifies CASRLQNAEQYF.

The chain couples TRBV6-2 or TRBV6-3 to TRBJ2-7; 12 positions match TRBD2. Germline-derived CDR1 and CDR2 are MNHEY and SVGEGT. This CDR3 region has 15 residues. After removal of 4 bases from V and 3 bases from J, the junction contained 4 bases not matched to a gene. Here the CDR3 DNA reads TGTGCCAGCAGTTCGACTAGCGGGGGATTCTACGAGCAGTACTTC. It translates to CASSSTSGGFYEQYF.

The V gene is TRBV6-5, the J gene TRBJ1-1, with a weak D call TRBD1 (6 bases). CDR1 and CDR2 from the germline V gene are MNHEY and SVGAGI. Trimming took off 7 bases at V and 1 base at J, with 13 bases between the two ends. The CDR3 runs 14 residues. The DNA of the CDR3 is TGTGCCAGCATACCACAGGGAAGGAACACTGAAGCTTTCTTT. This encodes CASIPQGRNTEAFF.

This clonotype occurred many times. The J gene is TRBJ2-3, the V gene TRBV7-9, with a tentative D call TRBD2 (6 bases). Germline CDR1 SEHNR, CDR2 FQNEAQ (reference sequence). The CDR3 contains 13 residues. Trimming cost V 4 bases and J 4 bases, with 9 bases left between them. In nucleotides, the CDR3 is TGTGCCAGCAGCTGGCGGGGCCCAGATACGCAGTATTTT. Protein: CASSWRGPDTQYF.

This clonotype was recorded a few times. V is TRBV9 and J is TRBJ2-5; 11 bases match TRBD2. Germline CDR1 reads SGDLS; CDR2 reads YYNGEE. V lost 0 bases to trimming and J lost 2 bases; unmatched junction nucleotides: 9. The length of the CDR3 is 18 residues. The CDR3 coding sequence is TGTGCCAGCAGCGTAGATGGGCTAGCGGGAGGTTTGCAAGAGACCCAGTACTTC. It translates to CASSVDGLAGGLQETQYF.

The chain combines TRBV12-3 or TRBV12-4 with TRBJ2-1; no definite D call. V shed 3 bases and J shed 0 bases, with 9 bases lying between them. The CDR3 loop spans 15 amino acids. The CDR3 loop reads CASSFRRSSYNEQFF. In DNA form, the CDR3 reads TGTGCCAGCAGTTTCCGACGGAGCTCCTACAATGAGCAGTTCTTC.

This clonotype was recorded a few times. The chain uses TRBV19 and TRBJ2-4; D gene uncertain. V lost 5 bases to trimming and J lost 3 bases, with 14 bases between them. The germline gives CDR1 LNHDA, CDR2 SQIVND (reference sequence). This CDR3 region has 15 residues. This chain's CDR3 is CASSSIASGKNIQYF. The CDR3, as DNA: TGTGCCAGTAGTTCTATTGCTAGTGGCAAAAACATTCAGTACTTC. Full variable domain (outside the CDR3, taken from reference TRBV19 and TRBJ2-4): DGGITQSPKYLFRKEGQNVTLSCEQNLNHDAMYWYRQDPGQGLRLIYYSQIVNDFQKGDIAEGYSVSREKKESFPLTVTSAQKNPTAFYLCASSSIASGKNIQYFGAGTRLSVL.

This clonotype showed up just a few times. In DNA form, the CDR3 reads TGTGCCAGCAGCTCCTCGGGACTAGGAAACAATGAGCAGTTCTTC. As protein: CASSSSGLGNNEQFF. The chain combines TRBV7-9 with TRBJ2-1; TRBD2 matches 8 bases. This CDR3 is built from 15 residues. J gave up 5 bases and V 4 bases, and 7 bases lay outside the gene matches. Germline CDR1 and CDR2: SEHNR and FQNEAQ (reference sequence).

The DNA for the CDR3 is TGTGCCAGCAGCTTAGTGGGGATAGCGACCGTTACGCAGTATTTT. Its translation is CASSLVGIATVTQYF. This chain connects TRBV7-2 to TRBJ2-3, with TRBD2 as a possible D gene (5 bases). V dropped 1 base and J dropped 8 bases, with 16 bases sitting between them. The CDR3 is 15 amino acids. The germline V gene encodes CDR1 SGHTA and CDR2 FQGNSA.

This chain links TRBV20-1 with TRBJ2-1; D remains unclear. This CDR3 spans 16 amino acids. V was cut by 7 bases and J by 0 bases, with 19 bases left in between. Germline CDR1 DFQATT, CDR2 SNEGSKA (reference sequence). The chain's CDR3 is CSDPDGAWGSYNEQFF. CDR3 DNA: TGCAGTGACCCGGACGGTGCCTGGGGCTCCTACAATGAGCAGTTCTTC.

The DNA for the CDR3 is TGCGCCAGCAGCCAGGAAGGACTAGCGGGGACCACAGATACGCAGTATTTT. Encoded protein: CASSQEGLAGTTDTQYF. The chain has TRBV4-1 and TRBJ2-3; 12 bases fit TRBD2. Unmatched junction bases numbered 6, after V lost 3 bases and J lost 2 bases. The CDR3 runs to 17 residues. The V gene's germline CDR1 is MGHRA and CDR2 YSYEKL.

The chain has TRBV24-1 and TRBJ2-2, with TRBD1 matching over 9 bases. Germline V gene lookup returns CDR1 KGHDR and CDR2 SFDVKD. The trim removed 9 bases at V and 6 bases at J, leaving 10 bases unmatched. The CDR3 is made up of 15 amino acids. The CDR3, as DNA: TGTGCCACCTCAGTAGGACAGGGGTTATCCGGGGAGCTGTTTTTT. Its protein product is CATSVGQGLSGELFF.

This clonotype has a handful of counts. The chain has TRBV25-1 and TRBJ2-3; 7 bases agree with TRBD1. The CDR3 is 17 residues long. V trimming: 3 bases; J trimming: 2 bases; junction bases outside the gene matches: 11. CDR1 and CDR2 from the germline V gene are MGHDK and SYGVNS. Here the CDR3 reads CASSDQTATGYTDTQYF. In DNA, the CDR3 is TGTGCCAGCAGTGACCAAACAGCGACAGGGTACACAGATACGCAGTATTTT.

This clonotype has more than one count but fewer than ten. The chain has TRBV6-1 and TRBJ1-5; the D is unclear. The CDR3 has 14 amino acids. The germline V gene has CDR1 MNHNS and CDR2 SASEGT. V lost 5 bases to trimming and J lost 0 bases, with 8 bases between them. Here the CDR3 reads CASSTGSSNQPQHF. CDR3 coding DNA: TGTGCCAGCAGTACGGGGTCTAGCAATCAGCCCCAGCATTTT.

This clonotype was detected only a few times. V gene TRBV7-9 combines with J gene TRBJ2-5; 8 bases are shared with TRBD2. V lost 5 bases to trimming and J lost 4 bases; unmatched junction nucleotides: 6. Per the germline V gene, CDR1 is SEHNR and CDR2 is FQNEAQ (reference sequence). This CDR3 has 14 residues. CDR3 in DNA: TGTGCCAGCAGCCTAAATCTAGCGGGAGAGACCCAGTACTTC. Translation gives CASSLNLAGETQYF. Drawing the rest from reference TRBV7-9 and TRBJ2-5, the complete variable domain is DTGVSQNPRHKITKRGQNVTFRCDPISEHNRLYWYRQTLGQGPEFLTYFQNEAQLEKSRLLSDRFSAERPKGSFSTLEIQRTEQGDSAMYLCASSLNLAGETQYFGPGTRLLVL.

This clonotype was seen more than once but under ten times. V and J are TRBV24-1 and TRBJ2-7; no reliable D call. V gave up 3 bases and J gave up 0 bases, with 11 bases separating them. The CDR3 covers 15 residues. Germline V CDR1 and CDR2: KGHDR, SFDVKD. CDR3 amino acids: CATSDRMDGSYEQYF. The CDR3 coding sequence is TGTGCCACCAGTGATCGCATGGACGGCTCCTACGAGCAGTACTTC.

The V and J genes are TRBV9 and TRBJ2-7; D gene unclear. Trimming shortened V by 3 bases and J by 2 bases, and 27 bases separated the two germline ends. The CDR3 covers 19 residues. The V gene's germline CDR1 is SGDLS and CDR2 YYNGEE. The CDR3 nucleotides read TGTGCCAGCAGCGACCCAGGCCACCCCCGCGGCTCCCTCCCCTACGAGCAGTACTTC. Residues: CASSDPGHPRGSLPYEQYF.

V is TRBV15 and J is TRBJ2-7, with 8 bases aligning to TRBD1. Germline loops: CDR1 LNHNV, CDR2 YYDKDF (reference sequence). CDR3 size: 13 residues. Trimming at V came to 5 bases and at J to 6 bases, leaving 6 bases not matched to a gene. The CDR3: CATSRGQGPEQYF. CDR3 coding DNA: TGTGCCACCAGCCGAGGACAGGGACCCGAGCAGTACTTC.

This clonotype was seen repeatedly, ten times or more. The rearrangement joins TRBV9 to TRBJ1-1; D gene uncertain. V lost 2 bases and J lost 5, with 10 bases in between. The V gene's germline CDR1 is SGDLS and CDR2 YYNGEE. The length of the CDR3 is 13 residues. In nucleotides, the CDR3 is TGTGCCAGCAGCGTCGGTTCGGATACTGAAGCTTTCTTT. Its translation: CASSVGSDTEAFF.

This sequence joins TRBV6-5 and TRBJ2-1; 11 bases are a match to TRBD2. The CDR3 covers 16 residues. V lost 5 bases, J lost 7 bases, and 10 bases stayed unmatched. Germline CDR1 MNHEY, CDR2 SVGAGI. The CDR3 nucleotides read TGTGCCAGCAGTGACCCTAGCGGGGGGCCTAGGAATGAGCAGTTCTTC. Amino acids: CASSDPSGGPRNEQFF.

At least ten counts were recorded for this clonotype. CDR3 DNA sequence: TGTGCCAGCAGCTTGAGGGCTAGCGGGGGGCTCGGGGTTTCGGAGCAAGAGACCCAGTACTTC. Its protein is CASSLRASGGLGVSEQETQYF. The rearrangement links TRBV5-5 to TRBJ2-5; 11 nucleotides agree with TRBD2. In germline, CDR1 is SGHKS, CDR2 YYEKEE (reference sequence). The CDR3 is 21 residues long. The V segment lost 1 base and the J segment 2 bases; nucleotides outside the gene matches: 19.

This clonotype was detected ten times or more. The chain joins TRBV25-1 to TRBJ2-5; D may be TRBD1 (6 bases). This CDR3 comprises 15 residues. V lost 7 bases to trimming and J lost 5 bases, with 20 bases between them. Germline-derived CDR1 and CDR2 are MGHDK and SYGVNS. The CDR3 sequence is CASTFITGKGETQYF. The CDR3 nucleotides are TGTGCCAGCACTTTCATCACAGGGAAAGGGGAGACCCAGTACTTC.

This sequence joins TRBV4-1 and TRBJ1-5; no definite D call. Germline V lookup: CDR1 MGHRA, CDR2 YSYEKL. The CDR3 contains 15 residues. V lost 0 bases to trimming and J lost 3 bases, with 9 bases between them. CDR3 nucleotide sequence: TGCGCCAGCAGCCAAGATCCAGGTTACAATCAGCCCCAGCATTTT. Translated: CASSQDPGYNQPQHF.

CDR3 sequence reads: CASSPRDSHNYGYTF. As DNA, the CDR3 is TGTGCCAGCAGCCCTCGGGACAGCCACAACTATGGCTACACCTTC. The chain couples TRBV11-3 to TRBJ1-2, with TRBD1 matching over 7 bases. The CDR3 sequence is 15 residues long. The germline gives CDR1 SGHNT, CDR2 YENEEA. The junction had 8 bases not matched to a gene; V was cut back by 5 bases and J by 2 bases. Looking up the rest from reference TRBV11-3 and TRBJ1-2 gives the full variable domain: EAGVVQSPRYKIIEKKQPVAFWCNPISGHNTLYWYLQNLGQGPELLIRYENEEAVDDSQLPKDRFSAERLKGVDSTLKIQPAELGDSAVYLCASSPRDSHNYGYTFGSGTRLTVV.

The V gene is TRBV6-5, the J gene TRBJ1-2, with 7 positions matching TRBD1. The CDR3 length is 15 residues. Germline CDR1 and CDR2: MNHEY and SVGAGI. Trimming removed 2 bases from V and 0 bases from J; junction bases left unmatched: 3. The CDR3 nucleotides are TGTGCCAGCAGTTACCTTACAGGGGCTAACTATGGCTACACCTTC. Protein product: CASSYLTGANYGYTF.

In this sample, this clonotype turned up a few times. The CDR3 is CASSAAGVSSAEAFF. CDR3 DNA sequence: TGTGCCAGCAGCGCCGCAGGGGTTTCGTCCGCTGAAGCTTTCTTT. The genes are TRBV9 and TRBJ1-1; the D gene is possibly TRBD1 (6 bases). CDR1 and CDR2 (germline): SGDLS, YYNGEE. The V end was cut by 3 bases, the J end by 6 bases, with 18 bases between. The CDR3 covers 15 residues.

This chain uses TRBV12-3 or TRBV12-4 with TRBJ2-3, with TRBD2 matching over 7 bases. V shed 6 bases, J shed 4 bases, and the junction held 10 bases outside the gene matches. This CDR3 region has 15 residues. The CDR3 bases are TGTGCCAGCAGCCAGTCAGTTCGGGGGGCAGATACGCAGTATTTT. Translating it yields CASSQSVRGADTQYF.

In this sample, this clonotype turned up many times. V gene TRBV19 combines with J gene TRBJ1-5; a possible D gene is TRBD1 (6 bases). CDR3 length: 14 amino acids. The V gene's germline CDR1 is LNHDA and CDR2 SQIVND (reference sequence). Between the trimmed V and J ends, which lost 3 bases and 5 bases, there was a span of 11 bases. The CDR3 is CASSMDSVYQPQHF. CDR3 bases: TGTGCCAGTAGTATGGACAGCGTTTATCAGCCCCAGCATTTT.

V usage is TRBV11-3 and J usage is TRBJ2-3, with D possibly TRBD2 on 6 matching bases. The germline gives CDR1 SGHNT, CDR2 YENEEA. Trimming took off 0 bases at V and 6 bases at J, with 13 bases between the two ends. This CDR3 region has 15 residues. The chain's CDR3 is CASSLEGLTGDTQYF. The DNA for the CDR3 is TGTGCCAGCAGCTTAGAGGGACTCACCGGTGATACGCAGTATTTT.

This clonotype was counted between two and nine times. The chain has TRBV20-1 and TRBJ2-1; D gene ambiguous. In germline, CDR1 is DFQATT, CDR2 SNEGSKA (reference sequence). Trimming took off 5 bases at V and 7 bases at J, with 12 bases between the two ends. CDR3 length: 12 amino acids. The CDR3 loop reads CSAFLYRNEQFF. The CDR3 DNA sequence: TGCAGTGCTTTCTTATATCGGAATGAGCAGTTCTTC.